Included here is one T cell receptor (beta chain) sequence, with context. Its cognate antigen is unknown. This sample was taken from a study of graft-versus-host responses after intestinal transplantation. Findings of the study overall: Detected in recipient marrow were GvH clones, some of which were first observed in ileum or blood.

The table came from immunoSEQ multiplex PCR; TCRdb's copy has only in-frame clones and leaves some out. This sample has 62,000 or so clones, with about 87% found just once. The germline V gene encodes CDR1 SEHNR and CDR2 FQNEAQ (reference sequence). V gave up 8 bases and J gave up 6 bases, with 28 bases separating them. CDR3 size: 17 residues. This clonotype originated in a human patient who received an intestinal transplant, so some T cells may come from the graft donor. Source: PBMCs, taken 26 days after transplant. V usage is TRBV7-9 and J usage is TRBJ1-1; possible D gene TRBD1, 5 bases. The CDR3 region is CASGTEEGGLNEAEAFF. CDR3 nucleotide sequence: TGTGCCAGCGGGACGGAGGAGGGAGGGTTGAATGAAGCTGAAGCTTTCTTT.